The clone carrying this TCR beta chain has a single count. These data belong to a study of cytomegalovirus exposure and HLA in healthy donors. The CDR3 contains 16 residues. The ends were cut back, 1 base at V and 3 bases at J, with 15 bases in the middle. From germline, CDR1 is SGHAT and CDR2 FQNNGV. This PCR relied on a set of 60 Vbeta primers and 13 Jbeta primers. Sequencing used immunoSEQ multiplex PCR; TCRdb keeps in-frame clones, though not all of them. The sample holds about 110,000 clones, 79% seen once. This sequence was found in a woman between 35 and 50 years old in good health and CMV-seronegative. Sequenced: PBMCs. This rearrangement joins TRBV11-2 to TRBJ1-1; D gene uncertain. For the CDR3, the DNA is TGTGCCAGCAGCTTAGTCCCCGGCCTCGGGGACACTGAAGCTTTCTTT. Translated: CASSLVPGLGDTEAFF.